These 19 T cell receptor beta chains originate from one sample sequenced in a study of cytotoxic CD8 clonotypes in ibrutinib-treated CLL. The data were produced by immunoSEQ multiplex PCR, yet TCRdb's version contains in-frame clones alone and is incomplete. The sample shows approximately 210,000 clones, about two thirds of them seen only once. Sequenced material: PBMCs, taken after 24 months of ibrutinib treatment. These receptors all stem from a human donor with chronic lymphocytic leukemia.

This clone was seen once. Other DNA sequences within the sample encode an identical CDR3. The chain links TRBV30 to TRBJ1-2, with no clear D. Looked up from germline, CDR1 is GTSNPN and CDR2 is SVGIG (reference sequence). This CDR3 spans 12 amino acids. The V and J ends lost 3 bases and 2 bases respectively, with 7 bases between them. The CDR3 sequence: CAWSGVNYGYTF. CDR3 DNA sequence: TGTGCCTGGAGCGGGGTCAACTATGGCTACACCTTC. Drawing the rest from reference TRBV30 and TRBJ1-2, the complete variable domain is SQTIHQWPATLVQPVGSPLSLECTVEGTSNPNLYWYRQAAGRGLQLLFYSVGIGQISSEVPQNLSASRPQDRQFILSSKKLLLSDSGFYLCAWSGVNYGYTFGSGTRLTVV.

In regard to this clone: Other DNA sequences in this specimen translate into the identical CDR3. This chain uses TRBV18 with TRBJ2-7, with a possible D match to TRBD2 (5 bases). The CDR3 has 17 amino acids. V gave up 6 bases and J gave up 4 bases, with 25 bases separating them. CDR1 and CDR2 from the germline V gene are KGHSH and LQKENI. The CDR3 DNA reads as TGTGCCAGCTCGCGCCCCTTTACGGGAAGGAGTACTTACGAGCAGTACTTC. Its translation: CASSRPFTGRSTYEQYF.

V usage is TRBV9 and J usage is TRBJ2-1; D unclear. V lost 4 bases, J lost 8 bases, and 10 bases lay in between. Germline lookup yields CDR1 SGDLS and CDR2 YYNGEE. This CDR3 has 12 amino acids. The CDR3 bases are TGTGCCAGCAGCCTCAGACTGGATGAGCAGTTCTTC. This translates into CASSLRLDEQFF.

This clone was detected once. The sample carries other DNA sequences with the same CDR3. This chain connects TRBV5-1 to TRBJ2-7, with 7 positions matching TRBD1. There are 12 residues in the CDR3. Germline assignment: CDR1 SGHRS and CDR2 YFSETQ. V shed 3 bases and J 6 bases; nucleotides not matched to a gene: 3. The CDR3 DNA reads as TGCGCCAGCAGCTCACCAGGGGGCGAGCAGTACTTC. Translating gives CASSSPGGEQYF.

CDR3 sequence: CASSQGSSYNEQFF. CDR3 nucleotides: TGCGCCAGCAGCCAGGGGAGCTCCTACAATGAGCAGTTCTTC. This chain uses TRBV5-1 with TRBJ2-1; maybe TRBD1 (6 bases). Between the trimmed V and J ends, which lost 4 bases and 0 bases, there was a span of 8 bases. The CDR3 is 14 residues long. Per the germline V gene, CDR1 is SGHRS and CDR2 is YFSETQ. Complete variable domain (other parts from reference TRBV5-1 and TRBJ2-1): KAGVTQTPRYLIKTRGQQVTLSCSPISGHRSVSWYQQTPGQGLQFLFEYFSETQRNKGNFPGRFSGRQFSNSRSEMNVSTLELGDSALYLCASSQGSSYNEQFFGPGTRLTVL.

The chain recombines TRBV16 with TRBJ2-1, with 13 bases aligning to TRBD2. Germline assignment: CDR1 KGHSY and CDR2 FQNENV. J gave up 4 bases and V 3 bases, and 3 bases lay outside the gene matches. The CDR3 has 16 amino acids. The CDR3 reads CASSHRTSGGYNEQFF. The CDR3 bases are TGTGCCAGCAGCCATAGGACTAGCGGGGGTTACAATGAGCAGTTCTTC.

CDR3 nucleotides: TGTGCCAGCAGCGGTTCCGGTTCTGGAAACACCATATATTTT. This sequence encodes CASSGSGSGNTIYF. The chain couples TRBV9 to TRBJ1-3; D ambiguous. Germline loops: CDR1 SGDLS, CDR2 YYNGEE. Trimming stripped 3 bases from V and 1 base from J, with 8 bases between. CDR3 length equals 14 residues.

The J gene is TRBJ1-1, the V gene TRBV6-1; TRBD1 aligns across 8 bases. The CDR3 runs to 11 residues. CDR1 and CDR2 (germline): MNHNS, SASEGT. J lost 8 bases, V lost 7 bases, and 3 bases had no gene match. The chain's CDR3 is CASKQGVEAFF. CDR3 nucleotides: TGTGCCAGCAAACAGGGGGTGGAAGCTTTCTTT.

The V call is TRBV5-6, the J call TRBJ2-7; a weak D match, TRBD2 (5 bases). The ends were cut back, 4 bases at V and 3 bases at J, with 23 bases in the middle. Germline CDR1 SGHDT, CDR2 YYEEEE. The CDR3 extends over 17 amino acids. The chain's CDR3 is CASSVEGTVFPGYEQYF. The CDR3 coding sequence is TGTGCCAGCAGCGTTGAGGGAACAGTCTTCCCCGGCTACGAGCAGTACTTC.

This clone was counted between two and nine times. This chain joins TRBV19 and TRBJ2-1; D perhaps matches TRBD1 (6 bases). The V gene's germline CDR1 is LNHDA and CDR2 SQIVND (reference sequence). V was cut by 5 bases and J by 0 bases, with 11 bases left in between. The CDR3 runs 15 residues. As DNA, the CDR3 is TGTGCCAGTAGTGGGGTAGGGGGCTCCTACAATGAGCAGTTCTTC. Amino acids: CASSGVGGSYNEQFF.

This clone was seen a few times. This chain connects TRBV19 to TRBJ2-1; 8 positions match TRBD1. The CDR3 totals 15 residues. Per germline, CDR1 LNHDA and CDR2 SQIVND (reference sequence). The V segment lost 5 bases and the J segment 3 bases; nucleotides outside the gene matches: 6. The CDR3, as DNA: TGTGCCAGTAGTGACACAGGGGGTAGCTACAATGAGCAGTTCTTC. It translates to CASSDTGGSYNEQFF.

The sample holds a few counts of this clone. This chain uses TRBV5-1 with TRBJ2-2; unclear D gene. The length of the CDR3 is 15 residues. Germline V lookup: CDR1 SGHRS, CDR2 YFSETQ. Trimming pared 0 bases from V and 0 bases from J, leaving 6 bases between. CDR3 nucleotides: TGCGCCAGCAGCTTGGCCACAGCGAACACCGGGGAGCTGTTTTTT. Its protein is CASSLATANTGELFF.

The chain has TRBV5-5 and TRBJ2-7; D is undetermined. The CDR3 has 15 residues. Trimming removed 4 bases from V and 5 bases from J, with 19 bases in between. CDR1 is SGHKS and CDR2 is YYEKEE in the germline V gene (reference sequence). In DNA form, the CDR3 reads TGTGCCAGCAGCCCCCCGGGCGCCCTAAGGAACGAGCAGTACTTC. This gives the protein CASSPPGALRNEQYF.

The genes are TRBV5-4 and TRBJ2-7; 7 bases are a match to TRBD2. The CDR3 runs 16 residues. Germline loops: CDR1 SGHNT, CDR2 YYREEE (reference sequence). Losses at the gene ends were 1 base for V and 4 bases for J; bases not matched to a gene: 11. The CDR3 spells CASSLYGGGLGYEQYF. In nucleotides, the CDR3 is TGTGCCAGCAGCTTGTACGGCGGGGGTCTAGGTTACGAGCAGTACTTC.

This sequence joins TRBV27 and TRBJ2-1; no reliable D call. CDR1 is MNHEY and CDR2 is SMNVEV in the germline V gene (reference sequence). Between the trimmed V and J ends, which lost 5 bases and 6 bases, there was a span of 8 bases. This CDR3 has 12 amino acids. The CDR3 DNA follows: TGTGCCAGCAGTCCACCGGGCAATGAGCAGTTCTTC. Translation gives CASSPPGNEQFF.

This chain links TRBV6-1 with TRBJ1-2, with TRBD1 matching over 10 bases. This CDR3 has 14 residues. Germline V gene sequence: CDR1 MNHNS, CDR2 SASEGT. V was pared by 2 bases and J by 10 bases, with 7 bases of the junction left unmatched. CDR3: CASSEPWDRGFYTF. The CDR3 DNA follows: TGTGCCAGCAGTGAACCTTGGGACAGGGGTTTCTACACCTTC.

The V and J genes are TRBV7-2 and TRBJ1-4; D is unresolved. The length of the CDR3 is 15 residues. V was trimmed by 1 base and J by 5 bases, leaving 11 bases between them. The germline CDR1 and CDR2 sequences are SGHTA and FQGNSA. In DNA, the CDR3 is TGTGCCAGCAGCTTAGGCGCAATCTTCAATGAAAAACTGTTTTTT. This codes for CASSLGAIFNEKLFF.

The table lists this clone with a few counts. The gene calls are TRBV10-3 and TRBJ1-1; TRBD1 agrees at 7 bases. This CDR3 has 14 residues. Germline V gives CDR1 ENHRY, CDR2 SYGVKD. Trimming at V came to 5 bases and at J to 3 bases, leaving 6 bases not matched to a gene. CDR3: CAISRQGSDTEAFF. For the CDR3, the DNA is TGTGCCATCAGTAGACAGGGCTCTGACACTGAAGCTTTCTTT.

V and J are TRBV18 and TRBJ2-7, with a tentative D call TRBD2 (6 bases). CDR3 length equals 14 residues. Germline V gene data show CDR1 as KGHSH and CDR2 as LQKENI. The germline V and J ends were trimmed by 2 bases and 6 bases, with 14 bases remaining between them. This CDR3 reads CASSPSSLEGEQYF. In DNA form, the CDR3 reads TGTGCCAGCTCACCAAGTAGTTTGGAGGGCGAGCAGTACTTC.